The clone carrying this T cell receptor beta chain appeared a few times. The antigen is unknown. Unique molecular identifiers were affixed to single, distinct cDNA molecules. TCRdb re-called the 5' RACE reads through MiXCR, storing one row per CDR3 protein. The data contain 40,000 to 55,000 distinct CDR3 sequences, roughly an eighth of them singletons. J lost 4 bases, V lost 4 bases, and 7 bases had no gene match. Germline-derived CDR1 and CDR2 are SGHRS and YFSETQ. This CDR3 has 15 residues. This sample was taken from a study of early T cells in non-severe SARS-CoV-2 infection. Study details: Sequencing targeted bulk RNA from unsorted whole blood, leaving chains unpaired. Study outcomes and limitations: VDJdb-based matching was biased toward anti-spike CD8 responses and missed private and CD4 specificities.

The TCR was taken from an adult who was a healthcare worker with PCR-confirmed SARS-CoV-2 infection or an uninfected control (not recorded which). The source material was whole blood. The rearrangement links TRBV5-1 to TRBJ2-2; 7 bases match TRBD2. CDR3 in DNA: TGCGCCAGCAGCGGGACTACGGCGCGCACCGGGGAGCTGTTTTTT. It specifies CASSGTTARTGELFF.